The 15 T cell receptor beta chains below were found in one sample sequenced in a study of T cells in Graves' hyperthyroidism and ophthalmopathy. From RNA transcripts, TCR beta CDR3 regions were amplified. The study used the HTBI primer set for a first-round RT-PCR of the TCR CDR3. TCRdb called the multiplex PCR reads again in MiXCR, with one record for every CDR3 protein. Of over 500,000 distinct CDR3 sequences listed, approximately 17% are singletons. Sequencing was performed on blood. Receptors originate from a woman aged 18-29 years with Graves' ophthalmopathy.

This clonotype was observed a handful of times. The CDR3 here is CASSSQQGAPNEKLFF. CDR3 DNA: TGTGCCAGCAGCTCCCAACAGGGGGCGCCGAATGAAAAACTGTTTTTT. The chain has TRBV7-9 and TRBJ1-4, with TRBD1 identical over 9 bases. V lost 4 bases and J lost 5; bases outside the gene matches: 8. Germline V CDR1 and CDR2: SEHNR, FQNEAQ (reference sequence). The CDR3 length is 16 residues. Looking up the rest from reference TRBV7-9 and TRBJ1-4 gives the full variable domain: DTGVSQNPRHKITKRGQNVTFRCDPISEHNRLYWYRQTLGQGPEFLTYFQNEAQLEKSRLLSDRFSAERPKGSFSTLEIQRTEQGDSAMYLCASSSQQGAPNEKLFFGSGTQLSVL.

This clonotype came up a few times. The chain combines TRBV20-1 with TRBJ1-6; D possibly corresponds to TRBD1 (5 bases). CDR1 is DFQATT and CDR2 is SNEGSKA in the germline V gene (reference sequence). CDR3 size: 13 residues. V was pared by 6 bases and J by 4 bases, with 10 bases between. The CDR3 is CSARTPYNSPLHF. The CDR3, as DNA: TGCAGTGCCCGGACACCGTATAATTCACCCCTCCACTTT.

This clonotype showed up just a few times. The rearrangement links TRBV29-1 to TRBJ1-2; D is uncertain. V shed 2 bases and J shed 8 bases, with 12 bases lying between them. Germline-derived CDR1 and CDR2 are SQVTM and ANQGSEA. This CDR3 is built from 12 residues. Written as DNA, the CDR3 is TGCAGCGTTGAATGGAGCGGGGTCGGCTACACCTTC. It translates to CSVEWSGVGYTF. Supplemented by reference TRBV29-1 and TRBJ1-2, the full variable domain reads SAVISQKPSRDICQRGTSLTIQCQVDSQVTMMFWYRQQPGQSLTLIATANQGSEATYESGFVIDKFPISRPNLTFSTLTVSNMSPEDSSIYLCSVEWSGVGYTFGSGTRLTVV.

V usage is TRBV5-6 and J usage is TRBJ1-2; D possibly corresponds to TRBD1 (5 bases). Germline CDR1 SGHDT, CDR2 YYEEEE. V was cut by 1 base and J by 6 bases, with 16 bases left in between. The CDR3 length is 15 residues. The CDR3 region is CASSLRGLPADGYTF. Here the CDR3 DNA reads TGTGCCAGCAGCTTGCGGGGACTTCCTGCGGATGGCTACACCTTC.

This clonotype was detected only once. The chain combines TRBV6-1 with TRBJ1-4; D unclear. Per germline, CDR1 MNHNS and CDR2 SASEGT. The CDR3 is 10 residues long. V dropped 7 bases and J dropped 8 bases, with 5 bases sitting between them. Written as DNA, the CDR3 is TGTGCCAGCAAAGAAGAAAAACTGTTTTTT. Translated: CASKEEKLFF.

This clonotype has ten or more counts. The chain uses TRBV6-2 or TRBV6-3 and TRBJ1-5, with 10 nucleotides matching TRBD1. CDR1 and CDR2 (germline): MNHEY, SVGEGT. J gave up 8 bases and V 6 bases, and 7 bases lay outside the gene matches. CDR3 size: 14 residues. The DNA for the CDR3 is TGTGCCAGCAGACAGCCGGGACAGGGGAAGCCCCAGCATTTT. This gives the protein CASRQPGQGKPQHF.

CDR3: CASSSRPTDRADGYTF. The DNA for the CDR3 is TGTGCCAGCAGTTCGCGACCTACGGACAGGGCCGACGGCTACACCTTC. The chain uses TRBV27 and TRBJ1-2; 8 bases fit TRBD1. Germline V gives CDR1 MNHEY, CDR2 SMNVEV (reference sequence). CDR3 length: 16 residues. The V gene end was trimmed by 4 bases and the J gene end by 8 bases; junction bases not matched to a gene: 15.

The CDR3: CASSFFPSVGELFF. Written as DNA, the CDR3 is TGTGCCAGCAGTTTCTTCCCCAGCGTTGGGGAGCTGTTTTTT. V and J are TRBV27 and TRBJ2-2; D unresolved. Trimming removed 3 bases at V and 8 bases at J, with 13 bases between. CDR3 length: 14 amino acids. Per the germline V gene, CDR1 is MNHEY and CDR2 is SMNVEV (reference sequence).

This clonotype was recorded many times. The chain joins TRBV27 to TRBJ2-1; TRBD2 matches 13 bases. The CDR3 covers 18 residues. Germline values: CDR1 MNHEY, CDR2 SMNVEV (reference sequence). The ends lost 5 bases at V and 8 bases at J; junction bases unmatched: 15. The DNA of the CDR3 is TGTGCCAGCAGTCGCAAGGGGATTGGGACTAGCGGGAAAGATGAGCAGTTCTTC. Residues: CASSRKGIGTSGKDEQFF.

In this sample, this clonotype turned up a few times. The CDR3: CASSTTTSGGGNEQFF. The CDR3 nucleotides are TGTGCCAGCAGCACAACGACTAGCGGGGGGGGGAATGAGCAGTTCTTC. V gene TRBV7-3 combines with J gene TRBJ2-1; the match to TRBD2 covers 14 bases. After removal of 5 bases from V and 7 bases from J, the junction contained 7 bases not matched to a gene. Germline assignment: CDR1 SGHTA and CDR2 FQGTGA. The CDR3 runs 16 residues.

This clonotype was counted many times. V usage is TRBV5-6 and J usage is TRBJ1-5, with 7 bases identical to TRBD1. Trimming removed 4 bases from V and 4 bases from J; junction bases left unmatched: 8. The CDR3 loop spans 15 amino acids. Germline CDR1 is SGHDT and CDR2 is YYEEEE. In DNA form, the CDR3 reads TGTGCCAGCAGCCGGACAGGAGGGGGGAATCAGCCCCAGCATTTT. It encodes CASSRTGGGNQPQHF.

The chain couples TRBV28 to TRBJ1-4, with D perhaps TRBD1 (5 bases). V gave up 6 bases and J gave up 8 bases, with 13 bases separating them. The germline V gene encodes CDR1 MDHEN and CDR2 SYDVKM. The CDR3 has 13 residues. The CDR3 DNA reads TGTGCCAGCAGGACAGAAGTGGGAGAAAAACTGTTTTTT. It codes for CASRTEVGEKLFF. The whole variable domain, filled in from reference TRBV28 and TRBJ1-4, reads DVKVTQSSRYLVKRTGEKVFLECVQDMDHENMFWYRQDPGLGLRLIYFSYDVKMKEKGDIPEGYSVSREKKERFSLILESASTNQTSMYLCASRTEVGEKLFFGSGTQLSVL.

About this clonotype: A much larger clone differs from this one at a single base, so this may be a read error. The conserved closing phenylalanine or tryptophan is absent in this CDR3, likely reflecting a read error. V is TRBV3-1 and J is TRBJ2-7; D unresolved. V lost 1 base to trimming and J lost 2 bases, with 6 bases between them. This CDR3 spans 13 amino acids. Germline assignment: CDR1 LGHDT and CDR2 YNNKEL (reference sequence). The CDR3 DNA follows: TGTGCCAGCAGCCAAGGACACACCTACGAGCAGTACCTC. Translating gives CASSQGHTYEQYL.

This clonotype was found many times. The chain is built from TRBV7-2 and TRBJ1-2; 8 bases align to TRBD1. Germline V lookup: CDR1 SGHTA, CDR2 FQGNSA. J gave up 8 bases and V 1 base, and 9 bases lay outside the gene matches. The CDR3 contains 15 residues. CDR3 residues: CASSLDGQGFPGYTF. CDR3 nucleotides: TGTGCCAGCAGCTTAGATGGACAGGGTTTTCCCGGCTACACCTTC.

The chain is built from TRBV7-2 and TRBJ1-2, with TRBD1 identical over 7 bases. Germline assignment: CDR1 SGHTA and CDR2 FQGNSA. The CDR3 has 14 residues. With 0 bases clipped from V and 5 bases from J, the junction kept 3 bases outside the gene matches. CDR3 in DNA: TGTGCCAGCAGCTTAGCGCTACAGGGGTATGGCTACACCTTC. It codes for CASSLALQGYGYTF.